The TCR beta chain described here comes from a study of CXCR4 blockade with PD-1 therapy in pancreatic cancer (dated by TCRdb to about 2019). In the study overall: Multiplex immunohistochemistry and TCRbeta immunosequencing of resected pancreatic ductal adenocarcinoma were combined in the study with ex vivo slice culture in which PD-1 and CXCR4 blockade were tested. To assess intratumoral heterogeneity, two geographically distinct regions from each of a handful of tumors were TCR-sequenced. On the study overall, not on this receptor specifically: Although tumors showed clonal expansion, with a mean productive clonality of about 0.15 compared with 0.05 to 0.055 in healthy blood, clonality was not correlated with survival. A strong correlation was found between amino acid clone frequency and the number of distinct nucleotide rearrangements encoding each amino acid clone, suggesting convergent selection by common tumor antigens. Because only TCRbeta chains were sequenced, true antigen-specificity overlap among the convergent dominant clones remained unconfirmed, awaiting paired alpha-beta single-cell sequencing.

This clone was seen a handful of times. Its antigen remains unidentified. Base qualities are missing; no much larger clone stands one base away. None of the patients whose archived tumor blocks were used had received neoadjuvant therapy prior to resection. In the preserved-tissue arm, the study used about 33 surgical resection samples taken from 25 or so pancreatic ductal adenocarcinoma patients who had not previously been treated. DNA for the resection arm was extracted from ten 5-micron curls of FFPE tumor lying next to the multiplex immunohistochemistry slide. Using the immunoSEQ Assay at Adaptive Biotechnologies, the researchers immunosequenced TCRbeta CDR3 regions from the extracted DNA. The authors' pipeline ran thus. To quantify the absolute abundance of each unique TCRbeta CDR3, sequences were collapsed and filtered. Clonality was calculated as 1 minus Pielou's evenness, using only productive in-frame rearrangements. Regional overlap was measured by following the top 100 nucleotide rearrangements across paired samples, and the Morisita index was used to compare paired samples with unrelated samples. Convergence of nucleotide rearrangements onto identical amino acid sequences was assessed with the immunoSEQ Rearrangement Details tool. The source is immuneACCESS, and TCRdb retained only in-frame sequences with V and J called. Part of the clones is not carried over; for the studies checked, unresolved V genes explain less than half of this, and the remainder is unexplained. D and trimming come from the DNA, and the V and J calls and clone size come from that table. This sample comprises 8,700 or so clones, around three fifths of them detected only once. The ten largest clones take up 7.3% of the sample.

Per the germline V gene, KGHSH is the CDR1 and LQKENI is the CDR2. The cysteine opens and the phenylalanine closes a CDR3 of 14 amino acids. The read is trimmed to its CDR3 DNA, 42 bases read in frame from base 1. Between the V and J ends, shortened by 1 base and 6 bases respectively, the junction contains 10 bases. Recombination linked TRBV18 to TRBJ2-1; a confident D gene designation cannot be given. The receptor was isolated from a human donor with pancreatic ductal adenocarcinoma. The sequencing sample was made of tumor tissue. CDR3 sequence: CASSPRPSSNEQFF. The nucleotide sequence reads as follows: TGTGCCAGCTCACCACGGCCATCCAGCAATGAGCAGTTCTTC.